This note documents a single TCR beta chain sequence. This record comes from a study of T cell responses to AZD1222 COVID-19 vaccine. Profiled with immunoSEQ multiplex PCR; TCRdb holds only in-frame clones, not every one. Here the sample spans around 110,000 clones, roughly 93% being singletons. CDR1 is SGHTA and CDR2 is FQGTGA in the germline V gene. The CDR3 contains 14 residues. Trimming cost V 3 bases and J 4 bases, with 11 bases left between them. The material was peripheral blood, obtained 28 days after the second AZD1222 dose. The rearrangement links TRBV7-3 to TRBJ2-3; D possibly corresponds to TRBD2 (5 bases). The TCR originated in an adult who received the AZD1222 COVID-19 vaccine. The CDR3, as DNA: TGTGCCAGCAGCTTCAGAGGGCCCCCAGATACGCAGTATTTT. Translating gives CASSFRGPPDTQYF.